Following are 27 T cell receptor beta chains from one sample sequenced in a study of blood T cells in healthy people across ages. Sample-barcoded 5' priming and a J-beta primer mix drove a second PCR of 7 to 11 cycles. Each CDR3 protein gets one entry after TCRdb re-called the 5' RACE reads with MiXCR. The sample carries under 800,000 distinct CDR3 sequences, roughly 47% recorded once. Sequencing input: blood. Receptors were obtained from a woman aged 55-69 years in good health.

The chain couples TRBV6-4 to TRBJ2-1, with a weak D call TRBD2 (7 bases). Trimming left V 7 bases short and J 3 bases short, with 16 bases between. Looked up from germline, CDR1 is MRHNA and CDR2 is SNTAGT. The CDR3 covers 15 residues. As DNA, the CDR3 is TGTGCCAGCATCGGCGCGGGGGCCATCTACAATGAGCAGTTCTTC. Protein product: CASIGAGAIYNEQFF.

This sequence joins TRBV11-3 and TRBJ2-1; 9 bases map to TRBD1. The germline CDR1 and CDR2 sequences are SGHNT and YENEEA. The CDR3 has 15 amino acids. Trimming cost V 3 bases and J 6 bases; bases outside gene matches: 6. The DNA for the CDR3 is TGTGCCAGCAGCTTCGACGGGACAGGGTCCAATGAGCAGTTCTTC. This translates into CASSFDGTGSNEQFF.

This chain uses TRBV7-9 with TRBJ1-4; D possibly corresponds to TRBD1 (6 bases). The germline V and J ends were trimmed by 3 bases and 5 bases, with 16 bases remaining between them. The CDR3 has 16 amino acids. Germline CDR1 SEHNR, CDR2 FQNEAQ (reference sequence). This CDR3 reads CASSFTGQPQNEKLFF. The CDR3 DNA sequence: TGTGCCAGCAGCTTTACTGGACAGCCTCAAAATGAAAAACTGTTTTTT. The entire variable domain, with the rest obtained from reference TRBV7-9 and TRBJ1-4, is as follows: DTGVSQNPRHKITKRGQNVTFRCDPISEHNRLYWYRQTLGQGPEFLTYFQNEAQLEKSRLLSDRFSAERPKGSFSTLEIQRTEQGDSAMYLCASSFTGQPQNEKLFFGSGTQLSVL.

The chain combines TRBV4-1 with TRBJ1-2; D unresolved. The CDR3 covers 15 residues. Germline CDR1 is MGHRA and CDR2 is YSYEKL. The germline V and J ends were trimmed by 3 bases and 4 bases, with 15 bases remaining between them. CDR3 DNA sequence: TGCGCCAGCAGCCACGGAGGAAGGGATAGCTATGGCTACACCTTC. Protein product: CASSHGGRDSYGYTF.

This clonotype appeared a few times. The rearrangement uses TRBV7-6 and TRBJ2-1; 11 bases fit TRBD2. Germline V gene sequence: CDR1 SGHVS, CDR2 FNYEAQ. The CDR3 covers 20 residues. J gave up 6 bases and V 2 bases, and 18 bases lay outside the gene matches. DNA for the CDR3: TGTGCCAGCAGCTTAATAGACCGACTAGCGGGACTCCGTCACGGCAATGAGCAGTTCTTC. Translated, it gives CASSLIDRLAGLRHGNEQFF.

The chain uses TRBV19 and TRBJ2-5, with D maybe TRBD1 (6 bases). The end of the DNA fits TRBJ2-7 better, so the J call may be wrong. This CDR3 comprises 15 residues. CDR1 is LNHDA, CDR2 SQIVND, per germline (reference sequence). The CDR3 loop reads CASSNQGIAAYEQYF. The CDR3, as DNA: TGTGCCAGTAGTAATCAGGGGATAGCAGCCTACGAGCAGTACTTC.

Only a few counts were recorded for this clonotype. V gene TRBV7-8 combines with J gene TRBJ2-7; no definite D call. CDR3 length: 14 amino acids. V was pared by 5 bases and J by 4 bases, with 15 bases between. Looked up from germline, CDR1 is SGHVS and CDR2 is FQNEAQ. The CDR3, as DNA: TGTGCCAGCAGCCCAGACCCTGATGGGTACGAGCAGTACTTC. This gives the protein CASSPDPDGYEQYF.

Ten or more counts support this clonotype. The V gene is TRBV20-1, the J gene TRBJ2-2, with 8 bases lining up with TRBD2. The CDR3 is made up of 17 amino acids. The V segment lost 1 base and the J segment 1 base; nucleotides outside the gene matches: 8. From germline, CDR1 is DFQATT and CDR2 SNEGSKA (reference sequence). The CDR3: CSARGPSAGGNTGELFF. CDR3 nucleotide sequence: TGCAGTGCTAGAGGTCCGAGCGCGGGGGGGAACACCGGGGAGCTGTTTTTT.

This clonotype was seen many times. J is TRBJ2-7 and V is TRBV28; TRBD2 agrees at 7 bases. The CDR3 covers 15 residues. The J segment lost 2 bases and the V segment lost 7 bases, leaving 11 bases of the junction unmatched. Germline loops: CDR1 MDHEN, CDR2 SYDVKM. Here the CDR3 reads CASNGAGEGTYEQYF. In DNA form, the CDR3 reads TGTGCCAGCAACGGGGCGGGAGAAGGCACCTACGAGCAGTACTTC.

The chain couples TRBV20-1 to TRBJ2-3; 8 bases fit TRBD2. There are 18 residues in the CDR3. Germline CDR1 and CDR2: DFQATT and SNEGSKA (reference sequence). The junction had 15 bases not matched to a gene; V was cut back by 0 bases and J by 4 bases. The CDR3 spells CSAREQGRSGSNPDTQYF. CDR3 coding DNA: TGCAGTGCTAGAGAACAGGGAAGGAGCGGGAGCAACCCAGATACGCAGTATTTT.

Here the CDR3 reads CASSSARQLADPHTQYF. The DNA of the CDR3 is TGTGCCAGCAGCTCAGCCCGCCAGCTAGCGGACCCCCATACGCAGTATTTT. The chain couples TRBV7-2 to TRBJ2-3; the match to TRBD2 covers 7 bases. V dropped 4 bases and J dropped 7; count of bases not matched to a gene: 17. The CDR3 length is 17 residues. Germline V gene sequence: CDR1 SGHTA, CDR2 FQGNSA. Variable domain in full (rest from reference TRBV7-2 and TRBJ2-3): GAGVSQSPSNKVTEKGKDVELRCDPISGHTALYWYRQSLGQGLEFLIYFQGNSAPDKSGLPSDRFSAERTGGSVSTLTIQRTQQEDSAVYLCASSSARQLADPHTQYFGPGTRLTVL.

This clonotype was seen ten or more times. This CDR3 reads CASSYTGYNEQFF. CDR3 nucleotide sequence: TGTGCCAGCAGTTATACAGGTTACAATGAGCAGTTCTTC. The genes are TRBV6-5 and TRBJ2-1; maybe TRBD1 (5 bases). The length of the CDR3 is 13 residues. V lost 3 bases to trimming and J lost 4 bases, with 7 bases between them. Germline V gene data show CDR1 as MNHEY and CDR2 as SVGAGI.

The CDR3 DNA reads TGTGCCAGCACCAAACGTGGGGGGTCGGTAGATACGCAGTATTTT. Its protein is CASTKRGGSVDTQYF. The J gene is TRBJ2-3, the V gene TRBV6-5; possibly TRBD2 for D (6 bases). The germline gives CDR1 MNHEY, CDR2 SVGAGI. V dropped 7 bases and J dropped 5 bases, with 19 bases sitting between them. The CDR3 is made up of 15 amino acids.

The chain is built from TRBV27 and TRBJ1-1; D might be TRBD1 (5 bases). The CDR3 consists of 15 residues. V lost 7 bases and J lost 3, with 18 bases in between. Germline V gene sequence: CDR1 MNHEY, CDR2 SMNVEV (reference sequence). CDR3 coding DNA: TGTGCCAGCATCCTTCGTTGGGGCGGTCACACTGAAGCTTTCTTT. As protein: CASILRWGGHTEAFF.

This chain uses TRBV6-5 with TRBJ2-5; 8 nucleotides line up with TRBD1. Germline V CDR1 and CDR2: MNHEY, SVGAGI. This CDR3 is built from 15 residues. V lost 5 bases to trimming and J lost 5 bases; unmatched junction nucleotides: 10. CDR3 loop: CASSPGQGEGETQYF. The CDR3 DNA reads TGTGCCAGCAGTCCCGGACAGGGCGAAGGGGAGACCCAGTACTTC.

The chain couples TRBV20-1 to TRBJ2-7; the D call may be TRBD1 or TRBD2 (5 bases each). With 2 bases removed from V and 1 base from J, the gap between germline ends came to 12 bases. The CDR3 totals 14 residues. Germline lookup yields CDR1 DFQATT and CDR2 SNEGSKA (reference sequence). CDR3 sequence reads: CSARRGLSSYEQYF. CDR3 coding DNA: TGCAGTGCTAGACGGGGCCTTTCATCCTACGAGCAGTACTTC.

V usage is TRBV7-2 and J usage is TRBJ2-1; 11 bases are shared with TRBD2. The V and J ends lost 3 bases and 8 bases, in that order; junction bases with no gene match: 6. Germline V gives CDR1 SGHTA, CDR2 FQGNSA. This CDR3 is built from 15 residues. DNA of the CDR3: TGTGCCAGCAGCTTGATACTAGCGGGAGAGGATGAGCAGTTCTTC. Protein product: CASSLILAGEDEQFF.

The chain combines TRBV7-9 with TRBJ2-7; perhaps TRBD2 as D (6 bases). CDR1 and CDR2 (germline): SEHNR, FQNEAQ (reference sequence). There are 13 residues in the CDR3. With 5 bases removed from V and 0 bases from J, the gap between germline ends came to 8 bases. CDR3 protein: CASSTGVSYEQYF. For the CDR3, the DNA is TGTGCCAGCAGCACGGGAGTCTCCTACGAGCAGTACTTC.

CDR3: CASSPGTSGSKAQYF. The CDR3 nucleotides are TGTGCCAGCTCCCCCGGGACTAGCGGCTCTAAAGCCCAGTACTTC. The rearrangement joins TRBV18 to TRBJ2-5; 11 nucleotides agree with TRBD2. The CDR3 extends over 15 amino acids. The V gene's germline CDR1 is KGHSH and CDR2 LQKENI. V dropped 6 bases and J dropped 9; count of bases not matched to a gene: 12.

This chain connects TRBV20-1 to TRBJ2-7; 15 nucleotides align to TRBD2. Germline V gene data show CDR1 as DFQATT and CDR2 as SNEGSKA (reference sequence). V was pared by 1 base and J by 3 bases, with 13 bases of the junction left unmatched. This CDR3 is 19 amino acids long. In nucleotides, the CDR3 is TGCAGTGCTAGAGCTCCCAGGACTAGCGGGAGGGCTAGCCTCTACGAGCAGTACTTC. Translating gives CSARAPRTSGRASLYEQYF.

CDR3 region: CASSYSTGNEQFF. For the CDR3, the DNA is TGTGCCAGCAGTTACTCGACAGGAAATGAGCAGTTCTTC. V is TRBV6-6 and J is TRBJ2-1; possible D gene TRBD1, 6 bases. Germline V gene lookup returns CDR1 MNHNY and CDR2 SVGAGI (reference sequence). Trimming cost V 0 bases and J 7 bases, with 7 bases left between them. The CDR3 runs 13 residues.

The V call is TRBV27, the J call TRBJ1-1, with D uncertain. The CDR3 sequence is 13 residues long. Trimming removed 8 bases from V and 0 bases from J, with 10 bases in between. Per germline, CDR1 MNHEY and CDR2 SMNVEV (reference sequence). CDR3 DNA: TGTGCCAGCGGGAACAATCTGAACACTGAAGCTTTCTTT. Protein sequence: CASGNNLNTEAFF.

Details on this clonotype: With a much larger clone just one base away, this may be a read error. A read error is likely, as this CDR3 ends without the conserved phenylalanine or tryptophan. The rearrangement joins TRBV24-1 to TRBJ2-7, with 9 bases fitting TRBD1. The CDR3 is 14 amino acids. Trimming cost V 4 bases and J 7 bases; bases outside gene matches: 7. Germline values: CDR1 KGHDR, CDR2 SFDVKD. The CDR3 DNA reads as TGTGCCACCAGTGACCCGGGACAGGGTTTGGAGCAGTACTTA. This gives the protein CATSDPGQGLEQYL.

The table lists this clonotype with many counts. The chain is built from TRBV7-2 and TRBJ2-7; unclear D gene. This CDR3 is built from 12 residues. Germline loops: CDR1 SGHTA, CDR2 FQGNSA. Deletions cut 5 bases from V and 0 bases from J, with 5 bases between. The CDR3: CASSRSSYEQYF. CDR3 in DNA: TGTGCCAGCAGCCGGAGCTCCTACGAGCAGTACTTC.

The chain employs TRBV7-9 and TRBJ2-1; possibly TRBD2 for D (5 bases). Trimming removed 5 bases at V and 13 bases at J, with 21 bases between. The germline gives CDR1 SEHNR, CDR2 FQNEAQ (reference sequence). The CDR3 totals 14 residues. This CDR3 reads CASSEEVLQETQFF. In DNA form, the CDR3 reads TGTGCCAGCAGCGAGGAGGTCCTCCAAGAGACCCAGTTCTTC.

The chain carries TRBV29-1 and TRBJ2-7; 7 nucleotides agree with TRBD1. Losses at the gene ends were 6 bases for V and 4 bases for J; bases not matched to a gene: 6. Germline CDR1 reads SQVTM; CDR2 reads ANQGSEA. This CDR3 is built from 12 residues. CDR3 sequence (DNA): TGCAGCGTCGGACAGGACGCTTACGAGCAGTACTTC. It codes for CSVGQDAYEQYF.

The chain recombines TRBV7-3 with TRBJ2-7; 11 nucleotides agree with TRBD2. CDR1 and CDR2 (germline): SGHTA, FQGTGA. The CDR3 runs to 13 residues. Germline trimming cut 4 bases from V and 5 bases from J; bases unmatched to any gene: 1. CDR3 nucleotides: TGTGCCAGCAGCTGGGGACTAGCGGACGAGCAGTACTTC. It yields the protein CASSWGLADEQYF.